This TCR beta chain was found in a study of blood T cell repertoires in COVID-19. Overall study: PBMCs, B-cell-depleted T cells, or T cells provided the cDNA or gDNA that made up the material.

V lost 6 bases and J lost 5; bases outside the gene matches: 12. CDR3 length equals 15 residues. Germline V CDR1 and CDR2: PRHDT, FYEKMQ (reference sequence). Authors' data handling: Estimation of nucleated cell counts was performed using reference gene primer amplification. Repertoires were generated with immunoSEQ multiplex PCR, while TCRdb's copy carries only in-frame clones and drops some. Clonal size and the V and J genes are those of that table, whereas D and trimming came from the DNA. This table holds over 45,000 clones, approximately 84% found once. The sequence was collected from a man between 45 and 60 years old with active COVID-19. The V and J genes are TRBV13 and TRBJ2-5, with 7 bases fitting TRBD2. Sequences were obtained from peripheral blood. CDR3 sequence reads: CASSSSGGFRETQYF. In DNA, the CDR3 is TGTGCCAGCAGTTCCTCCGGGGGGTTCCGGGAGACCCAGTACTTC.